The TCR beta chain described here comes from a study of TET2 disruption in CD19-targeted CAR T cells. Turning to this clone: Its antigen is not known. The read stops 3 residues short of the end of the CDR3; the missing end is completed from the germline J gene.

Profiled with immunoSEQ multiplex PCR; TCRdb holds only in-frame clones, not every one. The table lists about 30,000 clones. Germline V lookup: CDR1 SGHTA, CDR2 FQGNSA. The CDR3 has 15 residues. V was trimmed by 3 bases and J by 2 bases, leaving 11 bases between them. This sample's treatment: autologous CTL019 cells: CD19 CAR with 4-1BB and CD3 zeta domains. A CD19 CAR with TCR zeta and 4-1BB domains was used. T cells for CTL019 manufacturing were collected from peripheral blood by leukapheresis. The receptor was isolated from a man between 65 and 79 years old with chronic lymphocytic leukemia. The chain combines TRBV7-2 with TRBJ2-1; D not certain. This sample comprised CD8- CAR+ T cells sorted from cultured blood T cells, obtained for CD19 CAR T cell therapy. The subset is: CD8-negative CAR-positive T cells from the infusion product. The sequenced CDR3 bases are TGTGCCAGCAGCTTGGAGTGGGCTACCTACAATGAG. It translates to CASSLEWATYNE. The CDR3 reads in full as CASSLEWATYNEQFF.